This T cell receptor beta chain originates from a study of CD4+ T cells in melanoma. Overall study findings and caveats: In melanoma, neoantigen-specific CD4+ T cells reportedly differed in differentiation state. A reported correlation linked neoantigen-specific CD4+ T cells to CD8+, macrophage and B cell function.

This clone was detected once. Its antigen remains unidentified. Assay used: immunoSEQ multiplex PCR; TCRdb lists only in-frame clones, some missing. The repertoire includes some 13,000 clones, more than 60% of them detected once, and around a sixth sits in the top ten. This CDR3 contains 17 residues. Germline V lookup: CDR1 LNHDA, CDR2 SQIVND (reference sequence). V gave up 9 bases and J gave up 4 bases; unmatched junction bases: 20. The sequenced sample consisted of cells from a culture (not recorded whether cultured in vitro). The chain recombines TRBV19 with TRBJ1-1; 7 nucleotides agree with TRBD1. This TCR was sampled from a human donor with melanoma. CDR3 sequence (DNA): TGTGCCAGCACCCCGGGACAGAACATATATTGGATCACTGAAGCTTTCTTT. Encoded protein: CASTPGQNIYWITEAFF.